Each of the 19 T cell receptor beta chains below was sequenced from the same sample in a study of CD8+ T cells in alopecia areata. As the sequencing template, cDNA was produced by extracting RNA and reverse transcribing it. Using immunoSEQ multiplex PCR, the repertoire was profiled, and TCRdb retains in-frame clones only, with some absent. The table shows 5,500 to 6,500 clones, with less than 75% occurring only once. Individuals with alopecia areata gave both lesional scalp punch biopsies and peripheral blood for collection. The material sequenced was skin, taken at week 0. The source of these receptors is a human donor with alopecia areata.

This clone has more than one count but fewer than ten. The V gene is TRBV9, the J gene TRBJ2-3; the match to TRBD2 covers 9 bases. CDR1 SGDLS and CDR2 YYNGEE come from the germline V gene. V lost 0 bases and J lost 2; bases outside the gene matches: 4. The CDR3 runs to 16 residues. CDR3 protein: CASSVALAGTTDTQYF. The CDR3 DNA reads as TGTGCCAGCAGCGTAGCTCTAGCGGGGACCACAGATACGCAGTATTTT.

The chain recombines TRBV14 with TRBJ2-1; 7 nucleotides line up with TRBD2. With V trimmed by 4 bases and J by 4 bases, 13 bases remained unmatched. Germline loops: CDR1 SGHDN, CDR2 FVKESK. The CDR3 is 17 residues long. CDR3 residues: CASSLRLAGGKYNEQFF. The CDR3 DNA follows: TGTGCCAGCAGCCTGAGACTAGCTGGGGGAAAATACAATGAGCAGTTCTTC.

The chain couples TRBV27 to TRBJ1-2; D gene ambiguous. The germline gives CDR1 MNHEY, CDR2 SMNVEV (reference sequence). This CDR3 has 14 amino acids. V dropped 1 base and J dropped 9 bases, with 15 bases sitting between them. CDR3 loop: CASSLWADGSSYTF. The CDR3 DNA reads as TGTGCCAGCAGTTTATGGGCGGACGGCTCGAGCTACACCTTC.

The chain is built from TRBV7-2 and TRBJ2-1; D unclear. Looked up from germline, CDR1 is SGHTA and CDR2 is FQGNSA. Trimming took 8 bases from V and 7 from J, leaving 9 bases between them. The CDR3 contains 11 residues. The CDR3 loop is CASSAWNEQFF. The CDR3 DNA sequence: TGTGCCAGCTCCGCGTGGAATGAGCAGTTCTTC. The variable domain in full, completed from reference TRBV7-2 and TRBJ2-1, reads GAGVSQSPSNKVTEKGKDVELRCDPISGHTALYWYRQSLGQGLEFLIYFQGNSAPDKSGLPSDRFSAERTGGSVSTLTIQRTQQEDSAVYLCASSAWNEQFFGPGTRLTVL.

This clone turned up a few times. The chain couples TRBV2 to TRBJ1-3; D is possibly TRBD1 (5 bases). Per germline, CDR1 SNHLY and CDR2 FYNNEI. The V end was cut by 6 bases, the J end by 8 bases, with 23 bases between. This CDR3 comprises 16 residues. This CDR3 is CASRDSTGVPMDTIYF. The CDR3 DNA reads as TGTGCCAGCAGAGATTCTACAGGAGTACCAATGGACACCATATATTTT.

The chain carries TRBV5-1 and TRBJ1-2; 9 bases line up with TRBD1. The CDR3 has 18 amino acids. V was clipped by 4 bases and J by 7 bases; unmatched bases: 20. CDR1 SGHRS and CDR2 YFSETQ come from the germline V gene. CDR3 bases: TGCGCCAGCAGCAATGAAGCTAGACGGGACAGGGTCGTAGCTGGCTACACCTTC. Its protein is CASSNEARRDRVVAGYTF.

The V call is TRBV11-2, the J call TRBJ2-7; TRBD1 matches at 7 bases. Per germline, CDR1 SGHAT and CDR2 FQNNGV. This CDR3 has 15 residues. V dropped 6 bases and J dropped 0; count of bases not matched to a gene: 8. The CDR3 loop is CASRPGAGGSYEQYF. The DNA for the CDR3 is TGTGCCAGCAGACCCGGGGCAGGGGGCTCCTACGAGCAGTACTTC.

J is TRBJ1-3 and V is TRBV29-1; 9 bases are shared with TRBD1. CDR3 length: 11 residues. Losses at the gene ends were 7 bases for V and 11 bases for J; bases not matched to a gene: 6. Germline CDR1 is SQVTM and CDR2 is ANQGSEA. CDR3 sequence reads: CSGSDRGAIYF. CDR3 bases: TGCAGCGGGTCGGACAGGGGCGCCATATATTTT. The full variable domain, in which reference TRBV29-1 and TRBJ1-3 provide the parts outside the CDR3, is SAVISQKPSRDICQRGTSLTIQCQVDSQVTMMFWYRQQPGQSLTLIATANQGSEATYESGFVIDKFPISRPNLTFSTLTVSNMSPEDSSIYLCSGSDRGAIYFGEGSWLTVV.

The chain links TRBV14 to TRBJ1-1; 8 bases are shared with TRBD1. Looked up from germline, CDR1 is SGHDN and CDR2 is FVKESK. This CDR3 comprises 14 residues. The J segment lost 1 base and the V segment lost 7 bases, leaving 5 bases of the junction unmatched. CDR3 nucleotides: TGTGCCAGCAAATTCGGACAGGGGAACACTGAAGCTTTCTTT. As protein: CASKFGQGNTEAFF. Filled out from reference TRBV14 and TRBJ1-1, the complete variable domain reads EAGVTQFPSHSVIEKGQTVTLRCDPISGHDNLYWYRRVMGKEIKFLLHFVKESKQDESGMPNNRFLAERTGGTYSTLKVQPAELEDSGVYFCASKFGQGNTEAFFGQGTRLTVV.

The chain joins TRBV29-1 to TRBJ2-4; no clear D. This CDR3 is 14 amino acids long. CDR1 SQVTM and CDR2 ANQGSEA come from the germline V gene. V lost 5 bases and J lost 0, with 11 bases in between. The CDR3 loop reads CSVRVLLAKNIQYF. DNA for the CDR3: TGCAGCGTTAGGGTCCTACTAGCCAAAAACATTCAGTACTTC.

DNA of the CDR3: TGTGCCGAGTTGGGCAGGGTCTCTGGGGCCAACGTCCTGACTTTC. This gives the protein CAELGRVSGANVLTF. The chain joins TRBV11-2 to TRBJ2-6; D may be TRBD1 (5 bases). Germline values: CDR1 SGHAT, CDR2 FQNNGV. This CDR3 contains 15 residues. Trimming stripped 11 bases from V and 0 bases from J, with 14 bases between.

V is TRBV7-9 and J is TRBJ1-1, with 7 bases fitting TRBD1. There are 14 residues in the CDR3. V shed 0 bases and J 8 bases; nucleotides not matched to a gene: 6. Per germline, CDR1 SEHNR and CDR2 FQNEAQ (reference sequence). In nucleotides, the CDR3 is TGTGCCAGCAGCTTAGCACACCTCAGGGGGGAAGCTTTCTTT. This codes for CASSLAHLRGEAFF.

This chain joins TRBV6-5 and TRBJ2-3; D gene ambiguous. Germline CDR1 MNHEY, CDR2 SVGAGI. This CDR3 has 12 amino acids. V lost 6 bases, J lost 0 bases, and 4 bases lay in between. The DNA of the CDR3 is TGTGCCAGCAGGTCTAGCACAGATACGCAGTATTTT. This encodes CASRSSTDTQYF.

The chain is built from TRBV14 and TRBJ2-1; 12 nucleotides align to TRBD1. The CDR3 is 16 amino acids. V shed 5 bases, J shed 8 bases, and the junction held 10 bases outside the gene matches. Looked up from germline, CDR1 is SGHDN and CDR2 is FVKESK. CDR3 DNA: TGTGCCAGCAGCGAAACGCCGGGACAGGGGGCCGATGAGCAGTTCTTC. Translating it yields CASSETPGQGADEQFF.

The chain carries TRBV6-5 and TRBJ2-3, with 8 positions matching TRBD1. Germline CDR1 MNHEY, CDR2 SVGAGI. Trimming cost V 4 bases and J 3 bases; bases outside gene matches: 3. The CDR3 has 14 amino acids. The CDR3 region has the DNA TGTGCCAGCAGTTGGACAGGGTGGACAGATACGCAGTATTTT. Protein: CASSWTGWTDTQYF.

The chain joins TRBV6-5 to TRBJ2-7; 8 bases fit TRBD1. This CDR3 is 13 amino acids long. Germline loops: CDR1 MNHEY, CDR2 SVGAGI. Trimming cost V 6 bases and J 5 bases; bases outside gene matches: 6. This CDR3 is CASRATGVHEQYF. Here the CDR3 DNA reads TGTGCCAGCAGGGCGACAGGGGTCCACGAGCAGTACTTC.

J is TRBJ1-6 and V is TRBV6-1; D may be TRBD1 (6 bases). The CDR3 runs 15 residues. Germline CDR1 is MNHNS and CDR2 is SASEGT. Between the trimmed V and J ends, which lost 1 base and 7 bases, there was a span of 11 bases. The CDR3 DNA follows: TGTGCCAGCAGTGAAGTACCGGGACAAAATTCACCCCTCCACTTT. Protein: CASSEVPGQNSPLHF.

This clone was picked up one time. The chain employs TRBV15 and TRBJ1-2, with a weak D call TRBD1 (6 bases). The V end lost 5 bases, the J end lost 7 bases, and 17 bases lay between the germline ends. CDR3 length: 14 residues. Germline CDR1 LNHNV, CDR2 YYDKDF (reference sequence). Here the CDR3 DNA reads TGTGCCACCAGCGGACGATACAGGGAGTCTGGCTACACCTTC. Translation: CATSGRYRESGYTF.

In its sample, this clone was seen once. This chain's CDR3 is CASSHPRDRGYTGELFF. DNA of the CDR3: TGCGCCAGCAGCCACCCTCGGGACAGGGGATACACCGGGGAGCTGTTTTTT. This chain uses TRBV4-1 with TRBJ2-2; TRBD1 agrees at 10 bases. The V and J ends lost 3 bases and 3 bases, in that order; junction bases with no gene match: 7. The germline V gene encodes CDR1 MGHRA and CDR2 YSYEKL. This CDR3 is 17 amino acids long.